The 5 T cell receptor beta chains below come from one sample, sequenced in a study of cytomegalovirus exposure and HLA in healthy donors. The PCR was carried out with 60 Vbeta primers and 13 Jbeta primers. Sequencing was performed with immunoSEQ multiplex PCR; in TCRdb, only in-frame clones are kept and a portion is missing. The repertoire holds some 140,000 clones, with approximately 80% as singletons. The material sequenced was PBMCs. All receptors derive from a man aged 25 to 40 in good health and CMV-seronegative.

The chain employs TRBV28 and TRBJ2-1, with D maybe TRBD2 (5 bases). V lost 7 bases, J lost 2 bases, and 12 bases lay in between. Per the germline V gene, CDR1 is MDHEN and CDR2 is SYDVKM. The CDR3 consists of 14 residues. CDR3 nucleotide sequence: TGTGCCAGCAATTGGCGGGTGGCCTACAATGAGCAGTTCTTC. Translating gives CASNWRVAYNEQFF.

This clone was recorded a few times. V and J are TRBV5-1 and TRBJ2-3, with 8 bases aligning to TRBD1. After removal of 4 bases from V and 10 bases from J, the junction contained 5 bases not matched to a gene. This CDR3 has 12 amino acids. Germline lookup yields CDR1 SGHRS and CDR2 YFSETQ. The CDR3 bases are TGCGCCAGCAGCGGACCGGGACAGGCGCAGTATTTT. Its translation is CASSGPGQAQYF.

The chain combines TRBV7-6 with TRBJ1-5, with D tentatively TRBD1 (5 bases). Trimming shortened V by 2 bases and J by 7 bases, and 15 bases separated the two germline ends. The CDR3 is 15 amino acids. The germline CDR1 and CDR2 sequences are SGHVS and FNYEAQ. The CDR3 sequence: CASSLHGGVGQPQHF. DNA for the CDR3: TGTGCCAGCAGCTTACATGGAGGGGTGGGACAGCCCCAGCATTTT.

This rearrangement joins TRBV28 to TRBJ2-7, with TRBD1 as a possible D gene (5 bases). Trimming took 5 bases from V and 5 from J, leaving 16 bases between them. Germline V lookup: CDR1 MDHEN, CDR2 SYDVKM. CDR3 length: 14 residues. CDR3 sequence (DNA): TGTGCCAGCAGTCCCGGGCCGCAAGGGGACGAGCAGTACTTC. Protein: CASSPGPQGDEQYF. The full variable domain, rest sourced from reference TRBV28 and TRBJ2-7, is DVKVTQSSRYLVKRTGEKVFLECVQDMDHENMFWYRQDPGLGLRLIYFSYDVKMKEKGDIPEGYSVSREKKERFSLILESASTNQTSMYLCASSPGPQGDEQYFGPGTRLTVT.

The chain uses TRBV4-1 and TRBJ1-4; D is unclear. V was cut by 4 bases and J by 4 bases, with 16 bases left in between. The length of the CDR3 is 16 residues. The germline CDR1 and CDR2 sequences are MGHRA and YSYEKL. CDR3 residues: CASSPTEEVDNEKLFF. The CDR3 DNA reads TGCGCCAGCAGCCCCACTGAGGAAGTAGATAATGAAAAACTGTTTTTT.